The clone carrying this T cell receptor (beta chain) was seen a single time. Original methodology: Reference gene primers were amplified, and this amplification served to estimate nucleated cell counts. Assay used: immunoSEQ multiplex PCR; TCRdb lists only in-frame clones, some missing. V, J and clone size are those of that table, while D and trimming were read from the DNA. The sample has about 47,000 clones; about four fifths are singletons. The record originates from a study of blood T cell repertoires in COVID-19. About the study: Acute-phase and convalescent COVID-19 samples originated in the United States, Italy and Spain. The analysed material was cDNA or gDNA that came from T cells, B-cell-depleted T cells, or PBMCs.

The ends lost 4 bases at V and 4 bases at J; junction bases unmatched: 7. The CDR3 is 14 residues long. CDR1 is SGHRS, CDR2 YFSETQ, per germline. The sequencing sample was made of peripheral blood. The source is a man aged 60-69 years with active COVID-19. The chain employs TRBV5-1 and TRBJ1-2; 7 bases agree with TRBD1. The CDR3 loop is CASSPQGGAYGYTF. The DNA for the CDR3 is TGCGCCAGCAGCCCCCAGGGGGGAGCCTATGGCTACACCTTC.